This T cell receptor beta chain was sequenced for a study of graft-versus-host responses after intestinal transplantation. Antigens of these TCRs are unknown. Using immunoSEQ multiplex PCR, the repertoire was profiled, and TCRdb retains in-frame clones only, with some absent. The table includes 120,000 or so clones, over 85% detected once. Here the sequenced sample was unstimulated CD8+ T cells sorted from spleen or lymph node cells, taken before intestinal transplant. These receptors all come from a human donor who received an intestinal transplant.

This chain connects TRBV4-1 to TRBJ2-1; D is ambiguous. The ends were cut back, 0 bases at V and 0 bases at J, with 9 bases in the middle. From germline, CDR1 is MGHRA and CDR2 YSYEKL. The CDR3 runs 16 residues. The CDR3 region has the DNA TGCGCCAGCAGCCAAGATTGGGCTAGCTCCTACAATGAGCAGTTCTTC. Translating it yields CASSQDWASSYNEQFF.